The 9 T cell receptor beta chains reported below all come from one sample, sequenced in a study of shared clonotypes between healthy human individuals. Data came from immunoSEQ multiplex PCR; TCRdb stores just in-frame clones and leaves some out. The data hold millions of clones, with around 94% observed a single time. Material for sequencing was naive CD4+ T cells sorted from blood. The sample's subset: CD45RA+ positively selected. These receptors came from a young man in good health.

The chain uses TRBV19 and TRBJ2-6; 15 nucleotides line up with TRBD2. CDR3 length: 22 residues. The junction had 17 bases not matched to a gene; V was cut back by 7 bases and J by 1 base. Per the germline V gene, CDR1 is LNHDA and CDR2 is SQIVND (reference sequence). The chain's CDR3 is CASNFRDGGGLAGGSGANVLTF. CDR3 in DNA: TGTGCCAGTAACTTCCGGGACGGTGGGGGACTAGCGGGAGGATCTGGGGCCAACGTCCTGACTTTC.

In its sample, this clone was seen once. The chain combines TRBV2 with TRBJ2-3; 7 nucleotides agree with TRBD1. CDR1 and CDR2 from the germline V gene are SNHLY and FYNNEI. The V gene end was trimmed by 6 bases and the J gene end by 3 bases; junction bases not matched to a gene: 9. CDR3 length: 15 residues. The CDR3 DNA reads TGTGCCAGCAGACTAACAGGGGTAATAACAGATACGCAGTATTTT. Amino acid sequence: CASRLTGVITDTQYF.

This chain joins TRBV10-3 and TRBJ2-7; TRBD2 matches 9 bases. Germline lookup yields CDR1 ENHRY and CDR2 SYGVKD. V lost 7 bases and J lost 4; bases outside the gene matches: 8. The CDR3 is 14 amino acids. The CDR3 spells CAINTGTSMYEQYF. The CDR3 coding sequence is TGTGCCATCAACACCGGGACTAGCATGTACGAGCAGTACTTC.

This chain uses TRBV4-2 with TRBJ1-4; no firm D call. The germline gives CDR1 LGHNA, CDR2 YNFKEQ. The CDR3 runs 19 residues. Trimming cost V 2 bases and J 0 bases, with 19 bases left between them. DNA of the CDR3: TGTGCCAGCAGCCAATTGAGTGTAGTTCTAGCGGCAACTAATGAAAAACTGTTTTTT. Encoded protein: CASSQLSVVLAATNEKLFF.

The chain has TRBV5-1 and TRBJ2-6; TRBD1 is a possible D gene (5 bases). V was pared by 4 bases and J by 2 bases, with 16 bases between. Per germline, CDR1 SGHRS and CDR2 YFSETQ. There are 17 residues in the CDR3. CDR3 in amino acids: CASSTYLTVPGANVLTF. CDR3 in DNA: TGCGCCAGCAGCACCTACCTGACAGTCCCTGGGGCCAACGTCCTGACTTTC.

The sample holds one count of this clone. The rearrangement joins TRBV5-8 to TRBJ2-1; D tentatively reads TRBD1 or TRBD2 (5 bases each). The V end lost 0 bases, the J end lost 3 bases, and 13 bases lay between the germline ends. Germline V gene lookup returns CDR1 SGHTS and CDR2 YDEGEE. The CDR3 runs to 16 residues. For the CDR3, the DNA is TGTGCCAGCAGCTTGGCTAAAGGGACCTTCTACAATGAGCAGTTCTTC. Encoded protein: CASSLAKGTFYNEQFF.

V gene TRBV25-1 combines with J gene TRBJ2-3; 7 nucleotides match TRBD2. There are 14 residues in the CDR3. The V segment lost 7 bases and the J segment 2 bases; nucleotides outside the gene matches: 6. Germline assignment: CDR1 MGHDK and CDR2 SYGVNS. CDR3 in DNA: TGTGCCAGCACTTCTAGCGGTTTCACAGATACGCAGTATTTT. This codes for CASTSSGFTDTQYF.

The V call is TRBV30, the J call TRBJ2-5, with 7 bases identical to TRBD2. Germline CDR1 and CDR2: GTSNPN and SVGIG (reference sequence). J lost 5 bases, V lost 8 bases, and 2 bases had no gene match. The CDR3 runs 10 residues. The CDR3 bases are TGTGCCGGGGGGGAGGAGACCCAGTACTTC. Its translation is CAGGEETQYF.

The rearrangement links TRBV29-1 to TRBJ2-7; 7 bases fit TRBD1. The germline gives CDR1 SQVTM, CDR2 ANQGSEA. The CDR3 is 15 residues long. J lost 4 bases, V lost 3 bases, and 12 bases had no gene match. The CDR3 DNA sequence: TGCAGCGTTGACGCGGTTATAGGGGGCCTGTACGAGCAGTACTTC. Residues: CSVDAVIGGLYEQYF.